This TCR beta chain stems from a study of blood T cell repertoires in COVID-19. The overall study: Samples of COVID-19 (acute and convalescent) were obtained from the United States, Italy and Spain.

The CDR3 length is 14 residues. Germline CDR1 reads LNHDA; CDR2 reads SQIVND (reference sequence). Trimming cost V 6 bases and J 6 bases, with 14 bases left between them. In the authors' workflow: Researchers report that nucleated cell counts were estimated from reference gene primer amplification. Some clones are missing from TCRdb's copy, which holds only in-frame ones; the method was immunoSEQ multiplex PCR. V and J calls and clone size come straight from that table; D and trimming were deduced from the DNA. The sample lists approximately 100,000 clones; approximately 90% were seen once. The J gene is TRBJ2-2, the V gene TRBV19; D may be TRBD1 (6 bases). This sequence originates from a human donor with acute or convalescent COVID-19. The donor label of this sample is uncertain. The specimen was peripheral blood. CDR3 in amino acids: CASSPRGKAGELFF. The CDR3 DNA reads as TGTGCCAGTAGCCCCAGGGGTAAGGCCGGGGAGCTGTTTTTT.